Listed here are 16 T cell receptor beta chains from one sample, sequenced in a study of tissue T cells after allogeneic stem cell transplantation. Indicated time point: mouse harvest day 14 after allogeneic transplant. Tail vein injection delivered 10^7 T-cell-depleted bone marrow cells and 10^6 splenic CD5+ T cells. Libraries were prepared by immunoSEQ multiplex PCR; TCRdb keeps only in-frame clonotypes and omits some of them. The table shows around 6,800 clones, with about a third occurring only once. Sequencing was performed on skin. The receptors here all came from a female BALB/c mouse given C57BL/6 T cells with graft-versus-host disease after an allogeneic hematopoietic cell transplant.

Sample share makes this clone medium-sized. Gene names and germline match the mouse. The sequenced part of the CDR3 DNA is TGCTCCAGCAGTCGGGGGGGGACCAACGAAAGATTATTT. Translated: CSSSRGGTNERLF. The whole CDR3 sequence reads CSSSRGGTNERLFF. V gene TRBV23 combines with J gene TRBJ1-4. The read is 1 residue too short to cover the CDR3 end, so that end is filled in from the germline J gene. Germline V lookup: CDR1 KGHTA, CDR2 FQNQQP. The CDR3 extends over 14 amino acids.

Notes on this clone: Gene names and germline refer to mouse. Read sequence stops 1 residue before the CDR3 end, and the germline J gene provides the missing end. The rearrangement links TRBV26 to TRBJ1-2; 8 positions agree with TRBD1. This CDR3 contains 13 residues. J was trimmed by 4 bases and V by 6 bases; bases with no gene match: 4. Germline CDR1 and CDR2: KGHPV and FQNQEV (reference sequence). Here the CDR3 reads CASRPGGGSDYTF. CDR3 DNA, as far as it was read: TGTGCCAGCAGACCAGGGGGCGGCTCCGACTACACC.

Points on this clone: Genes here carry mouse names. The sequenced fragment ends 1 residue before the CDR3 boundary, so the rest is inferred from the germline J gene. The chain has TRBV2 and TRBJ2-3; 10 nucleotides match TRBD2. V shed 0 bases and J 2 bases; nucleotides not matched to a gene: 2. This CDR3 is built from 16 residues. Germline V CDR1 and CDR2: LGHNA, YSYQKL. CDR3 DNA (partial): TGTGCCAGCAGCCAAGACTGGGGGGGCGTTGCAGAAACGCTGTAT. Amino acids: CASSQDWGGVAETLY. The CDR3, in full, reads CASSQDWGGVAETLYF.

Concerning this clone: All gene names here are mouse names. The CDR3 end is not reached by the read, which stops 1 residue before it; the germline J gene fills it in. This chain uses TRBV15 with TRBJ2-1; the D is unclear. The germline V and J ends were trimmed by 4 bases and 5 bases, with 3 bases remaining between them. The germline V gene encodes CDR1 SGHND and CDR2 FRSKSL. The CDR3 consists of 11 residues. The CDR3 DNA, read in part, is TGTGCCAGCAGTTCAGATGCTGAGCAGTTC. This encodes CASSSDAEQF. The whole CDR3 protein is CASSSDAEQFF. Full variable domain (missing parts from reference TRBV15 and TRBJ2-1): DAGVTQTPRHEVAEKGQTIILKCEPVSGHNDLFWYRQTKIQGLELLSYFRSKSLMEDGGAFKDRFKAEMLNSSFSTLKIQPTEPKDSAVYLCASSSDAEQFFGPGTRLTVL.

This clone was counted only a few times. Genes and germline are mouse. Sequencing ends 1 residue short of the CDR3 end; the germline J gene provides the rest. Other nucleotide sequences in the sample specify the same CDR3. V usage is TRBV26 and J usage is TRBJ1-1; 7 nucleotides line up with TRBD1. The CDR3 runs to 12 residues. V lost 7 bases and J lost 1; bases outside the gene matches: 0. Germline V lookup: CDR1 KGHPV, CDR2 FQNQEV (reference sequence). The CDR3 reads CASNRGNTEVFF. CDR3 DNA (partial): TGTGCCAGCAACAGGGGGAACACAGAAGTCTTC.

Details on this clone: Gene names denote mouse genes. The sequence runs out 1 residue before the end of the CDR3; the remainder is reconstructed from the germline J gene. This sequence joins TRBV23 and TRBJ1-4; TRBD1 is the table's D call, not checked against the DNA. There are 12 residues in the CDR3. Germline V gene lookup returns CDR1 KGHTA and CDR2 FQNQQP. The sequenced part of the CDR3 DNA is TGCTCCAGCAGGAACAGCAACGAAAGATTATTT. Translated: CSSRNSNERLF. The CDR3 as a whole reads CSSRNSNERLFF. The whole variable domain, remainder taken from reference TRBV23 and TRBJ1-4, is DAAVTQKPRYLIKMKGQEAEMKCIPEKGHTAVFWYQQKQSKELKFLIYFQNQQPLDQIDMVKERFSAVCPSSSLCSLGIRTCEAEDSALYLCSSRNSNERLFFGHGTKLSVL.

By sample fraction, this clone is medium-sized (0.01 to 0.1%). The germline and genes are mouse ones. The CDR3 end falls 1 residue outside the read, so it is completed with the germline J gene. The chain is built from TRBV26 and TRBJ2-4; D remains unclear. V was pared by 7 bases and J by 0 bases, with 5 bases between. Germline CDR1 KGHPV, CDR2 FQNQEV (reference sequence). The CDR3 length is 12 residues. The DNA read from the CDR3 is TGTGCCAGCACCCCCAGTCAAAACACCTTGTAC. Protein sequence: CASTPSQNTLY. The CDR3, in full, reads CASTPSQNTLYF. The complete variable domain, with remaining parts taken from reference TRBV26 and TRBJ2-4, reads NSKVIQTPRYLVKGQGQKAKMRCIPEKGHPVVFWYQQNKNNEFKFLINFQNQEVLQQIDMTEKRFSAECPSNSPCSLEIQSSEAGDSALYLCASTPSQNTLYFGAGTRLSVL.

To note about this clone: Gene labels here are mouse ones. The read ends 1 residue shy of where the CDR3 ends; the end is completed using the germline J gene. The chain combines TRBV13-3 with TRBJ2-7; 8 positions agree with TRBD1. Germline V lookup: CDR1 NNHDY, CDR2 SYVADS. The CDR3 runs to 13 residues. After removal of 2 bases from V and 7 bases from J, the junction contained 5 bases not matched to a gene. The CDR3 sequence is CASSERTGREQYF. The CDR3 bases that were read are TGTGCCAGCAGTGAGAGGACAGGGAGGGAACAGTAC.

This clone was seen only a few times. Gene and germline names: mouse. From the germline J gene comes the end of the CDR3, since the read stops 1 residue before it. The chain recombines TRBV16 with TRBJ1-6; D is perhaps TRBD1 (5 bases). TRBJ1-6 is assigned to the ORF class and has an uncertain function. Germline lookup yields CDR1 SGHSA and CDR2 FRNQAP. The CDR3 sequence is 14 residues long. V lost 2 bases, J lost 3 bases, and 5 bases lay in between. CDR3 DNA, as far as it was read: TGTGCAAGCAGCTTACAGGGCTATAATTCGCCCCTCTAC. Protein sequence: CASSLQGYNSPLY. In full, the CDR3 is CASSLQGYNSPLYF.

This clone is medium-sized (0.01 to 0.1%) within its sample. Mouse names are used for the genes. The part of the CDR3 DNA that was read is TGTGCCAGCAGTGATCTGGGAAATACGCTCTAT. This codes for CASSDLGNTLY. The entire CDR3 reads CASSDLGNTLYF. The J gene is TRBJ1-3, the V gene TRBV13-3; D is ambiguous. From the germline J gene comes the end of the CDR3, since the read stops 1 residue before it. CDR3 size: 12 residues. Germline values: CDR1 NNHDY, CDR2 SYVADS. The V end was cut by 1 base, the J end by 4 bases, with 3 bases between.

Details on this clone: The genes and germline here are from mouse. The CDR3 extends 1 residue past the end of the read, so its final part is completed from the germline J gene. This chain connects TRBV24 to TRBJ2-2; D gene unclear. The CDR3 extends over 12 amino acids. The germline gives CDR1 KGHTA, CDR2 FRNEEI. Trimming removed 3 bases at V and 6 bases at J, with 5 bases between. The CDR3 loop is CASSLQPGQLYF. The part of the CDR3 DNA that was read is TGTGCCAGCAGTCTCCAGCCCGGGCAGCTCTAC.

This clone was detected only a few times. Mouse gene names apply. The observed sequence ends 1 residue before the CDR3 terminus, with the missing tail filled in from the germline J gene. The chain combines TRBV5 with TRBJ2-7; tentative D call: TRBD2 (7 bases). From germline, CDR1 is LGHNA and CDR2 YNLKQL (reference sequence). Trimming cost V 1 base and J 7 bases, with 14 bases left between them. The CDR3 totals 14 residues. The CDR3 DNA, read in part, is TGTGCCAGCAGCCAAGTAGGGGGGCTCGGCGAACAGTAC. This codes for CASSQVGGLGEQY. The entire CDR3 protein is CASSQVGGLGEQYF.

Concerning this clone itself: Gene names refer to mouse genes. Read sequence stops 1 residue before the CDR3 end, and the germline J gene provides the missing end. The genes are TRBV16 and TRBJ2-5; possible D gene TRBD2, 7 bases. The CDR3 extends over 14 amino acids. Trimming took 2 bases from V and 4 from J, leaving 10 bases between them. Germline V lookup: CDR1 SGHSA, CDR2 FRNQAP. This chain's CDR3 is CASSLLGGKDTQYF. The CDR3 DNA, read in part, is TGTGCAAGCAGCTTATTGGGGGGCAAAGACACCCAGTAC.

As regards this clone: Gene names denote mouse genes. With the read ending 1 residue before the CDR3 end, the germline J gene is used to fill in that end. J is TRBJ1-1 and V is TRBV16, with D perhaps matching TRBD1 (6 bases). The V gene's germline CDR1 is SGHSA and CDR2 FRNQAP. V was pared by 5 bases and J by 3 bases, with 10 bases between. This CDR3 region has 13 residues. The CDR3: CASSQGPHTEVFF. The CDR3 DNA, read in part, is TGTGCAAGCAGCCAGGGGCCCCACACAGAAGTCTTC.

To note about this clone: The gene names given are mouse names. The observed sequence ends 1 residue before the CDR3 terminus, with the missing tail filled in from the germline J gene. This sequence joins TRBV26 and TRBJ2-3, with 9 bases matching TRBD2. Germline CDR1 is KGHPV and CDR2 is FQNQEV (reference sequence). Trimming removed 3 bases from V and 1 base from J; junction bases left unmatched: 2. There are 15 residues in the CDR3. CDR3 protein: CASSLGGAGAETLYF. The sequenced part of the CDR3 DNA is TGTGCCAGCAGTCTTGGGGGGGCAGGTGCAGAAACGCTGTAT.

Concerning this clone itself: The genes and germline here are from mouse. The sequenced fragment ends 1 residue before the CDR3 boundary, so the rest is inferred from the germline J gene. The chain links TRBV1 to TRBJ1-5, with TRBD1 matching 9 bases. Per germline, CDR1 NSQYPW and CDR2 LRSPGD (reference sequence). This CDR3 is built from 15 residues. V shed 3 bases, J shed 3 bases, and the junction held 3 bases outside the gene matches. Partial CDR3 DNA: TGCACCTGCAGTGCCCGGGACAGGGTCAACCAGGCTCCGCTT. Translated, it gives CTCSARDRVNQAPL. The whole CDR3 region reads CTCSARDRVNQAPLF.